The present T cell receptor (beta chain) was sequenced within a study of CD8 T cells in ankylosing spondylitis. Germline trimming cut 6 bases from V and 2 bases from J; bases unmatched to any gene: 9. The CDR3 is made up of 15 amino acids. The germline gives CDR1 DFQATT, CDR2 SNEGSKA (reference sequence). General observations from the study: Within ankylosing spondylitis blood, a TCR beta motif made up of roughly eight highly homologous variants appeared to be characteristic.

One entry per CDR3 protein, called by TCRdb with MiXCR from the 5' RACE reads. The sample records about 440,000 distinct CDR3 sequences, under 20% being singletons. Only a few counts were recorded for this clonotype. As yet, its antigen is unknown. The rearrangement uses TRBV20-1 and TRBJ1-5; 8 nucleotides agree with TRBD1. The sample taken for sequencing was blood, either unsorted or a sorted T cell fraction (not recorded which). The TCR originated in a male donor with ankylosing spondylitis. The CDR3 sequence: CSATGGVGGNQPQHF. CDR3 sequence (DNA): TGCAGTGCCACAGGGGGGGTGGGTGGCAATCAGCCCCAGCATTTT.